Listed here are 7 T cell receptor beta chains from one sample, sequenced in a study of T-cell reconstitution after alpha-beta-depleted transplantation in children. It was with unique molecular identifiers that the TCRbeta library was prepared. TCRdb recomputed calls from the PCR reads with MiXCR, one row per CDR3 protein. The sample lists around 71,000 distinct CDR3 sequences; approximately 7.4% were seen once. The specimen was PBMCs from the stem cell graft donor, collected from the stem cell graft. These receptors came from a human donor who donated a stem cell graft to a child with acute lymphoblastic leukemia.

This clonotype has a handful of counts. In nucleotides, the CDR3 is TGCAGCGTTCAGGACAGCAACACTGAAGCTTTCTTT. Translating gives CSVQDSNTEAFF. V usage is TRBV29-1 and J usage is TRBJ1-1; D might be TRBD1 (6 bases). Germline V gene sequence: CDR1 SQVTM, CDR2 ANQGSEA. The V end lost 5 bases, the J end lost 2 bases, and 9 bases lay between the germline ends. This CDR3 region has 12 residues.

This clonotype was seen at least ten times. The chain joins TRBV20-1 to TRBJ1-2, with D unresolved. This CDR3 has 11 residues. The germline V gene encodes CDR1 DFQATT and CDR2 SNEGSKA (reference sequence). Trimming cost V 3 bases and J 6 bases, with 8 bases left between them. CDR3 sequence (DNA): TGCAGTGCTAGGTTTTGGAATGGCTACACCTTC. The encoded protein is CSARFWNGYTF.

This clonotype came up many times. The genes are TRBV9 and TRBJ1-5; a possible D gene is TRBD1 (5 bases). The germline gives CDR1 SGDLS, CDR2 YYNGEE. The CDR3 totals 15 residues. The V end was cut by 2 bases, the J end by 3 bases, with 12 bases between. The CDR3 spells CASSVGGGDNQPQHF. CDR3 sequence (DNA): TGTGCCAGCAGCGTCGGGGGGGGGGACAATCAGCCCCAGCATTTT.

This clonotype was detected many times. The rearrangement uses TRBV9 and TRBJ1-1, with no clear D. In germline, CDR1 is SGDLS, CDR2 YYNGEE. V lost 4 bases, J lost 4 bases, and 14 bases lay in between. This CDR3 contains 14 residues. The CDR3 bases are TGTGCCAGCAGCACCCGCCCACAAGGCACTGAAGCTTTCTTT. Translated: CASSTRPQGTEAFF.

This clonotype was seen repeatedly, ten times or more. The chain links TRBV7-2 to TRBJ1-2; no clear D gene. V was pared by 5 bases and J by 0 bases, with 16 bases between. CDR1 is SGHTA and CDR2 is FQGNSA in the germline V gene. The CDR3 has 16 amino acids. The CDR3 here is CASSLLAALTNYGYTF. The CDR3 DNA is TGTGCCAGCAGCCTGCTCGCAGCACTTACTAACTATGGCTACACCTTC.

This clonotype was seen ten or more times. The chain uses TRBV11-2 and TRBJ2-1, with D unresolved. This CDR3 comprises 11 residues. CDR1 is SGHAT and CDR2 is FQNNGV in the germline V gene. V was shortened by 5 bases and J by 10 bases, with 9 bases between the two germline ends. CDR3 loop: CASSQALEQFF. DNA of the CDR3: TGTGCCAGCAGCCAGGCATTGGAGCAGTTCTTC.

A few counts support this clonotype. CDR3 coding DNA: TGTGCCATCTCACCAGGGGGGGCGGCGCTGCTGGAGCAGTTCTTC. It is translated as CAISPGGAALLEQFF. The rearrangement uses TRBV12-3 or TRBV12-4 and TRBJ2-1; D might be TRBD1 or TRBD2, each matching 7 bases. Trimming pared 10 bases from V and 10 bases from J, leaving 26 bases between. This CDR3 region has 15 residues.